This T cell receptor (beta chain) was identified in a study of T cells in Graves' hyperthyroidism and ophthalmopathy. The CDR3 loop spans 13 amino acids. Germline loops: CDR1 GTSNPN, CDR2 SVGIG (reference sequence). V lost 7 bases to trimming and J lost 2 bases, with 14 bases between them. General study findings and limits: Within blood appeared most thyroid clonotypes that had expanded above 0.001. The authors' 13 V-J model separated ophthalmopathy from stable hyperthyroidism.

Diagnosis relied on clinical symptoms, serum thyroxine and TRAb, thyroid ultrasound and orbital computed tomography. Fresh 10 ml peripheral blood yielded PBMCs. This clonotype was counted ten times or more. What it binds is unknown. RNA transcripts provided the source from which TCR beta CDR3 regions were amplified. Researchers ran a first-round RT-PCR on the TCR CDR3 using the HTBI primer set. TCRdb re-derived calls from the multiplex PCR reads in MiXCR, one entry per CDR3 protein. The repertoire holds about 400,000 distinct CDR3 sequences, with roughly 14% as singletons. Sequencing input: blood. The chain links TRBV30 to TRBJ2-5; D assignment may be TRBD1 or TRBD2 (5 bases each). The clonotype was recovered from a woman aged 18 to 35 with Graves' hyperthyroidism. CDR3 bases: TGTGCCTACTTAGGGAGACAGCAAGAGACCCAGTACTTC. Its protein is CAYLGRQQETQYF.